Each of the 11 T cell receptor beta chains below was sequenced from the same sample in a study of T cells in Graves' hyperthyroidism and ophthalmopathy (dated by TCRdb to about 2019). Library preparation used multiplex PCR. The data were produced on an Illumina HiSeq 2000. Amplification of TCR beta CDR3 regions was carried out from RNA transcripts. The TCR CDR3 was subjected to a first round of RT-PCR using the HTBI primer set and the Qiagen OneStep RT-PCR kit. Using fastp at Q25 and MiXCR, TCRdb reprocessed the public reads and kept productive beta chains. Each CDR3 protein appears once, grouped with its most common genes and DNA. Counted in this sample were hundreds of thousands of distinct CDR3 sequences; approximately 25% of them appeared once. The top ten constitute roughly 35% of the sample. The sample was blood. Receptors originate from a woman in her thirties or forties with Graves' ophthalmopathy.

The sample holds many counts of this clonotype. The chain carries TRBV6-1 and TRBJ1-1; D remains ambiguous. V dropped 3 bases and J dropped 1 base, with 9 bases sitting between them. Germline V lookup: CDR1 MNHNS, CDR2 SASEGT. This CDR3 comprises 14 residues. As DNA, the CDR3 is TGTGCCAGCAGTGACCTGGGGTCGAACACTGAAGCTTTCTTT. It encodes CASSDLGSNTEAFF.

This clonotype was detected many times. The chain carries TRBV12-3 or TRBV12-4 and TRBJ1-3, with D tentatively TRBD1 (6 bases). V was pared by 5 bases and J by 0 bases, with 14 bases between. This CDR3 has 16 residues. CDR3 protein: CASSRGGGPSGNTIYF. CDR3 coding DNA: TGTGCCAGCAGTCGAGGCGGGGGCCCCTCTGGAAACACCATATATTTT.

This clonotype occurred many times. CDR3 sequence (DNA): TGTGCCAGCAGGCCGGGACAGTCCCCATTTGGCTACACCTTC. Translation: CASRPGQSPFGYTF. The chain recombines TRBV6-5 with TRBJ1-2, with TRBD1 matching over 7 bases. The V and J ends lost 6 bases and 7 bases, in that order; junction bases with no gene match: 11. Germline V gives CDR1 MNHEY, CDR2 SVGAGI. The CDR3 contains 14 residues.

This clonotype came up a few times. The rearrangement links TRBV6-1 to TRBJ1-5; D gene ambiguous. CDR3 length: 14 residues. V was cut by 2 bases and J by 0 bases, with 5 bases left in between. Germline CDR1 reads MNHNS; CDR2 reads SASEGT. The CDR3 coding sequence is TGTGCCAGCAGTGAACAGGTTAGCAATCAGCCCCAGCATTTT. It codes for CASSEQVSNQPQHF.

This clonotype has at least ten counts. The chain uses TRBV4-1 and TRBJ2-5, with TRBD2 identical over 11 bases. Losses at the gene ends were 3 bases for V and 4 bases for J; bases not matched to a gene: 7. Germline CDR1 reads MGHRA; CDR2 reads YSYEKL. The CDR3 spans 16 residues. CDR3 region: CASSHNSGRGGETQYF. DNA for the CDR3: TGCGCCAGCAGCCACAATAGCGGGAGGGGAGGAGAGACCCAGTACTTC.

Only a few counts were recorded for this clonotype. The chain links TRBV11-3 to TRBJ2-6, with D hard to call. The CDR3 has 21 amino acids. V dropped 1 base and J dropped 0 bases, with 22 bases sitting between them. CDR1 and CDR2 from the germline V gene are SGHNT and YENEEA. CDR3 DNA: TGTGCCAGCAGCTTAGTCCCCCCACAGTATTATTTTAGCTCTGGGGCCAACGTCCTGACTTTC. This codes for CASSLVPPQYYFSSGANVLTF.

There are many counts of this clonotype. This sequence joins TRBV2 and TRBJ2-7; D gene unclear. Germline V gene data show CDR1 as SNHLY and CDR2 as FYNNEI. The CDR3 sequence is 12 residues long. Between the trimmed V and J ends, which lost 4 bases and 0 bases, there was a span of 4 bases. CDR3 amino acids: CASSASSYEQYF. The CDR3 region has the DNA TGTGCCAGCAGTGCCAGCTCCTACGAGCAGTACTTC.

This clonotype was counted once. One end of the junction is discordant with germline, which a read error may explain. The V and J genes are TRBV4-1 and TRBJ1-3, with no clear D. The CDR3 length is 16 residues. Germline values: CDR1 MGHRA, CDR2 YSYEKL. CDR3 amino acids: CASSQDKIVSGNTISF. CDR3 nucleotide sequence: TGCGCCAGCAGCCAAGATAAAATAGTCTCTGGAAACACCATATCTTTT.

At least ten counts were recorded for this clonotype. The rearrangement links TRBV20-1 to TRBJ2-5, with D possibly being TRBD2 (6 bases). The CDR3 is 15 residues long. V lost 3 bases to trimming and J lost 1 base, with 15 bases between them. Germline CDR1 is DFQATT and CDR2 is SNEGSKA (reference sequence). The CDR3 sequence is CSASSSRGFQETQYF. In DNA form, the CDR3 reads TGCAGTGCTAGTTCTAGCCGGGGGTTCCAAGAGACCCAGTACTTC.

In this sample, this clonotype turned up a few times. One junction end does not reproduce the germline sequence, and a read error may be involved. The chain uses TRBV28 and TRBJ1-1; D is unclear. The CDR3 runs to 14 residues. CDR1 is MDHEN and CDR2 is SYDVKM in the germline V gene. The chain's CDR3 is CASGLAGLNTEAYF. The CDR3 DNA reads TGTGCCAGCGGCTTGGCCGGGTTGAACACTGAAGCTTACTTT.

The rearrangement links TRBV12-3 or TRBV12-4 to TRBJ2-7, with TRBD1 matching over 10 bases. The CDR3 spans 16 residues. The V segment lost 2 bases and the J segment 6 bases; nucleotides outside the gene matches: 10. DNA of the CDR3: TGTGCCAGCAGTTTACTCCGGGACAGGGGATCGTCCGAGCAGTACTTC. Translation: CASSLLRDRGSSEQYF.